What follows are 4 T cell receptor beta chains derived from one specimen sequenced in a study of identical twins. TCRdb passed the 5' RACE reads through MiXCR, listing each CDR3 protein once. The table records 550,000 to 700,000 distinct CDR3 sequences, approximately 22% of them present only once. The same specimen was also included in a second study, on T cells expressing NK-cell markers.

Sequenced input: PBMCs. The receptors come from a woman under 30 in good health.

This clonotype came up a few times. The chain has TRBV7-2 and TRBJ2-1, with D perhaps TRBD2 (5 bases). V lost 6 bases, J lost 2 bases, and 17 bases lay in between. The CDR3 is 16 amino acids. CDR1 SGHTA and CDR2 FQGNSA come from the germline V gene. In DNA form, the CDR3 reads TGTGCCAGCAGGGCCCCTGGACTTGGCACCTACAATGAGCAGTTCTTC. It codes for CASRAPGLGTYNEQFF. Drawing the rest from reference TRBV7-2 and TRBJ2-1, the complete variable domain is GAGVSQSPSNKVTEKGKDVELRCDPISGHTALYWYRQSLGQGLEFLIYFQGNSAPDKSGLPSDRFSAERTGGSVSTLTIQRTQQEDSAVYLCASRAPGLGTYNEQFFGPGTRLTVL.

V and J are TRBV7-2 and TRBJ2-5, with 7 bases that match TRBD2. The CDR3 runs 16 residues. The ends lost 3 bases at V and 1 base at J; junction bases unmatched: 8. Germline-derived CDR1 and CDR2 are SGHTA and FQGNSA. CDR3 sequence reads: CASSFFPTGGQETQYF. For the CDR3, the DNA is TGTGCCAGCAGCTTTTTTCCTACGGGGGGCCAAGAGACCCAGTACTTC.

The sample holds many counts of this clonotype. The chain has TRBV4-3 and TRBJ2-3; D gene unclear. The ends were cut back, 0 bases at V and 4 bases at J, with 8 bases in the middle. The CDR3 loop spans 14 amino acids. Per germline, CDR1 LGHNA and CDR2 YSLEER. The CDR3 bases are TGCGCCAGCAGCCAAGAACGCAGCGCAGATACGCAGTATTTT. It is translated as CASSQERSADTQYF.

A few counts support this clonotype. This sequence joins TRBV20-1 and TRBJ1-1; perhaps TRBD1 as D (5 bases). The CDR3 runs 14 residues. Germline-derived CDR1 and CDR2 are DFQATT and SNEGSKA (reference sequence). V dropped 6 bases and J dropped 5 bases, with 19 bases sitting between them. The CDR3 DNA reads as TGCAGTGCCCTGGCAGTGGGGGGGTCAACTGAAGCTTTCTTT. Its protein is CSALAVGGSTEAFF.